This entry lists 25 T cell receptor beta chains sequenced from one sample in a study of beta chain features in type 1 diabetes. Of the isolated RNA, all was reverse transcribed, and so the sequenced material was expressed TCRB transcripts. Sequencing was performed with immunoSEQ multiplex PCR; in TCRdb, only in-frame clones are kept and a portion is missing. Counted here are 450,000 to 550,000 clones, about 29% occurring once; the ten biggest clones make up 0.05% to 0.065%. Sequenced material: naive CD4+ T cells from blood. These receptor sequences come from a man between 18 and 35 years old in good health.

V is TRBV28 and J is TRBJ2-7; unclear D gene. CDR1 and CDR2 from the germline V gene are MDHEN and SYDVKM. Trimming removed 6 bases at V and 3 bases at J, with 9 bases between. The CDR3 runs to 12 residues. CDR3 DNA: TGTGCCAGCAGCTCGGCCCTCTACGAGCAGTACTTC. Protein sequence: CASSSALYEQYF.

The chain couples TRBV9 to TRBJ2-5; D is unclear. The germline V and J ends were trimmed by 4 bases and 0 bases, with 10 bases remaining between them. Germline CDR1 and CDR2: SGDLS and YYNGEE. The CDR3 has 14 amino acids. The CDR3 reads CASSPTGYQETQYF. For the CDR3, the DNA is TGTGCCAGCAGCCCGACTGGGTACCAAGAGACCCAGTACTTC.

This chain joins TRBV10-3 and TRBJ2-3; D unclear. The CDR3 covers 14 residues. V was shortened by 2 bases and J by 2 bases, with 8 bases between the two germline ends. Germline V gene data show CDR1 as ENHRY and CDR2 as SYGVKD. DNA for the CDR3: TGTGCCATCAGTGAGAGCAAATCCACAGATACGCAGTATTTT. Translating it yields CAISESKSTDTQYF.

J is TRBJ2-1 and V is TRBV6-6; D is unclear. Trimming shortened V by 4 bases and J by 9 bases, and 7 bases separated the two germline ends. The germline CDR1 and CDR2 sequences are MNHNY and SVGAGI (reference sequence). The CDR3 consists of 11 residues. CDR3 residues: CASSLRAEQFF. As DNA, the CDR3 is TGTGCCAGCAGTTTAAGGGCTGAGCAGTTCTTC.

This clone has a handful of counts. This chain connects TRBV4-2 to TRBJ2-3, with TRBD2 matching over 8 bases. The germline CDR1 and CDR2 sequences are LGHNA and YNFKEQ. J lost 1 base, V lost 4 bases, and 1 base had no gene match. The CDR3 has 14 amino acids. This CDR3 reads CASSLTSGTDTQYF. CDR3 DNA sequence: TGTGCCAGCAGCCTGACTAGCGGCACAGATACGCAGTATTTT.

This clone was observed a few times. CDR3 sequence: CASSYRDRYEQYF. CDR3 DNA sequence: TGTGCCAGCAGCTACCGGGACCGATACGAGCAGTACTTC. The chain has TRBV5-4 and TRBJ2-7, with D tentatively TRBD1 or TRBD2 (5 bases each). V lost 3 bases and J lost 4, with 11 bases in between. The CDR3 has 13 amino acids. CDR1 is SGHNT and CDR2 is YYREEE in the germline V gene (reference sequence). Filled out from reference TRBV5-4 and TRBJ2-7, the complete variable domain reads ETGVTQSPTHLIKTRGQQVTLRCSSQSGHNTVSWYQQALGQGPQFIFQYYREEENGRGNFPPRFSGLQFPNYSSELNVNALELDDSALYLCASSYRDRYEQYFGPGTRLTVT.

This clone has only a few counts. This CDR3 reads CASRRQVAEQFF. The CDR3 DNA is TGTGCCAGCAGACGACAGGTGGCTGAGCAGTTCTTC. The rearrangement joins TRBV6-5 to TRBJ2-1; D may be TRBD1 (6 bases). Germline V lookup: CDR1 MNHEY, CDR2 SVGAGI. The CDR3 contains 12 residues. V shed 6 bases and J shed 9 bases, with 12 bases lying between them.

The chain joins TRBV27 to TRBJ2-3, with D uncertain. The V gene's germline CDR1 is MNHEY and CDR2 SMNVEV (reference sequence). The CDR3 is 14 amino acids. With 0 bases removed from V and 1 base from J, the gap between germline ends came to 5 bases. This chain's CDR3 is CASSLSRGTDTQYF. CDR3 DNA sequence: TGTGCCAGCAGTTTATCTCGGGGCACAGATACGCAGTATTTT.

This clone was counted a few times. DNA of the CDR3: TGCAGCGTTGGAAGCCTCTCCCCTCCCGGGGAGCTGTTTTTT. Its translation: CSVGSLSPPGELFF. This sequence joins TRBV29-1 and TRBJ2-2, with unresolved D. Germline lookup yields CDR1 SQVTM and CDR2 ANQGSEA. V was cut by 4 bases and J by 6 bases, with 15 bases left in between. This CDR3 spans 14 amino acids.

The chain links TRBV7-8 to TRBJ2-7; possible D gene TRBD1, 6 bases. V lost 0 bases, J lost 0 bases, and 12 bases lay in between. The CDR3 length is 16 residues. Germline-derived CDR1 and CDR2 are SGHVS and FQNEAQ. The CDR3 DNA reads TGTGCCAGCAGCTTAGCTGTCCAGGGGAGCTCCTACGAGCAGTACTTC. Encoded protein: CASSLAVQGSSYEQYF.

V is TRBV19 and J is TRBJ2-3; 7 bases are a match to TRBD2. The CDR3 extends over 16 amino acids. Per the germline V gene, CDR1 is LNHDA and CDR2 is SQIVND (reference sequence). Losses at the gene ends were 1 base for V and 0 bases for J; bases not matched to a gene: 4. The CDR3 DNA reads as TGTGCCAGTAGTATAGCGGGCGGGAGAAGCACAGATACGCAGTATTTT. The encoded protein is CASSIAGGRSTDTQYF.

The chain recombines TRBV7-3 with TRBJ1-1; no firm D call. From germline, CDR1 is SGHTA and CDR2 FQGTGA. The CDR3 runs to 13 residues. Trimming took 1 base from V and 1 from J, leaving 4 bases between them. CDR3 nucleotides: TGTGCCAGCAGCTTAATGGGGAACACTGAAGCTTTCTTT. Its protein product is CASSLMGNTEAFF.

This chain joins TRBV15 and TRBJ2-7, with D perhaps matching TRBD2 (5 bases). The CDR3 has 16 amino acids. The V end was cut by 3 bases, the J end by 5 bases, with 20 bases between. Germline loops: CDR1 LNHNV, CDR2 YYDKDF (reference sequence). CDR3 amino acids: CATSRGTTALGDEQYF. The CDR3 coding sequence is TGTGCCACCAGCAGGGGTACGACGGCCCTCGGGGACGAGCAGTACTTC.

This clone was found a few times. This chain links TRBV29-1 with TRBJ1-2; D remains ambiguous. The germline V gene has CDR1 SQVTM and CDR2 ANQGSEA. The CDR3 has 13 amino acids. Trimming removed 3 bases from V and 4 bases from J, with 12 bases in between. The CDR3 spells CSVDDALGYGYTF. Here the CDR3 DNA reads TGCAGCGTTGACGACGCCCTCGGCTATGGCTACACCTTC.

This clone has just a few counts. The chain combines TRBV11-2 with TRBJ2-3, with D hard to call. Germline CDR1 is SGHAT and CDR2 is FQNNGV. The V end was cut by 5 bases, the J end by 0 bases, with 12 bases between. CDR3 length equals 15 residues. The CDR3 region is CASSLNSWSTDTQYF. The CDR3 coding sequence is TGTGCCAGCAGCCTAAACTCTTGGAGCACAGATACGCAGTATTTT. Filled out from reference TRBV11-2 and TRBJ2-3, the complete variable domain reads EAGVAQSPRYKIIEKRQSVAFWCNPISGHATLYWYQQILGQGPKLLIQFQNNGVVDDSQLPKDRFSAERLKGVDSTLKIQPAKLEDSAVYLCASSLNSWSTDTQYFGPGTRLTVL.

In DNA form, the CDR3 reads TGTGCCAGTAGTATTAAACTAACTAGCGGGGTGGGTGAGCAGTTCTTC. Translation: CASSIKLTSGVGEQFF. The chain has TRBV19 and TRBJ2-1; 10 nucleotides agree with TRBD2. V gave up 3 bases and J gave up 9 bases; unmatched junction bases: 11. This CDR3 contains 16 residues. Germline CDR1 is LNHDA and CDR2 is SQIVND (reference sequence). Using reference TRBV19 and TRBJ2-1 for the parts outside the CDR3, the full variable domain is DGGITQSPKYLFRKEGQNVTLSCEQNLNHDAMYWYRQDPGQGLRLIYYSQIVNDFQKGDIAEGYSVSREKKESFPLTVTSAQKNPTAFYLCASSIKLTSGVGEQFFGPGTRLTVL.

The CDR3 DNA sequence: TGTGCCAGCAGCTTGGCGCACAGCACCGGGGAGCTGTTTTTT. This gives the protein CASSLAHSTGELFF. The chain links TRBV5-4 to TRBJ2-2; D not resolved. The CDR3 loop spans 14 amino acids. V gave up 0 bases and J gave up 4 bases, with 7 bases separating them. Germline loops: CDR1 SGHNT, CDR2 YYREEE (reference sequence).

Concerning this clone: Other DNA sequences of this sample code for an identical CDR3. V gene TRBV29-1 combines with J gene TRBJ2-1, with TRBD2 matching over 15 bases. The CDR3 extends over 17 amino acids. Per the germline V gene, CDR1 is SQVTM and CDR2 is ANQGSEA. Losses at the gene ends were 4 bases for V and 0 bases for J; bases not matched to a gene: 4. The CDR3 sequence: CSVAGLAGGSSYNEQFF. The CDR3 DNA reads TGCAGCGTTGCGGGACTAGCGGGAGGAAGCTCCTACAATGAGCAGTTCTTC.

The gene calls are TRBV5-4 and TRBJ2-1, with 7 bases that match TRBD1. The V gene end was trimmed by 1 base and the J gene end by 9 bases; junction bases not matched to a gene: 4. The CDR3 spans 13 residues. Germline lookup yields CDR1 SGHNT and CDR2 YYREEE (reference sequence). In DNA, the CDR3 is TGTGCCAGCAGCTTGCCCGGGACAGTTGAGCAGTTCTTC. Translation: CASSLPGTVEQFF.

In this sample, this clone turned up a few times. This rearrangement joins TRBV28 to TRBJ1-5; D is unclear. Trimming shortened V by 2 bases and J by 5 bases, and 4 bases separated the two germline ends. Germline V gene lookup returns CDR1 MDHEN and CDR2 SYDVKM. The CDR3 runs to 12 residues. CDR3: CASSLVDQPQHF. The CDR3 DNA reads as TGTGCCAGCAGTTTAGTAGATCAGCCCCAGCATTTT.

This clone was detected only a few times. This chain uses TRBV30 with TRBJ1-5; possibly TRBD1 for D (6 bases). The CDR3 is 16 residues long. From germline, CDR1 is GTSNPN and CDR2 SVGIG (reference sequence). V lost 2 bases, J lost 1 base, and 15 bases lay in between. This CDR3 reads CAWSRAGALSNQPQHF. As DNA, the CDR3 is TGTGCCTGGAGTAGAGCAGGGGCTTTGAGCAATCAGCCCCAGCATTTT.

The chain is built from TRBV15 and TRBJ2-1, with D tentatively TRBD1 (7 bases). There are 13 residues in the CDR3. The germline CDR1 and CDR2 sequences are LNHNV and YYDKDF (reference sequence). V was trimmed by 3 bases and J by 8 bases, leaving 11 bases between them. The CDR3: CATSSDREDEQFF. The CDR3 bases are TGTGCCACCAGCAGCGACAGGGAGGATGAGCAGTTCTTC.

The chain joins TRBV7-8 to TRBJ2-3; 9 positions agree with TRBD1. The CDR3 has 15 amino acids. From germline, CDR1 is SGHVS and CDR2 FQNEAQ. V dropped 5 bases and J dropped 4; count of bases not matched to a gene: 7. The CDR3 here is CASSLYGQGSDTQYF. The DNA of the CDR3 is TGTGCCAGCAGCCTATATGGACAGGGGTCAGATACGCAGTATTTT.

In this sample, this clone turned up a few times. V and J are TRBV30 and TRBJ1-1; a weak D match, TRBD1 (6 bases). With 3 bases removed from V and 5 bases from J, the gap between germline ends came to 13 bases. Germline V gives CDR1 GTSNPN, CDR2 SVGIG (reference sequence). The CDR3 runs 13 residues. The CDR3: CAWSTGISTEAFF. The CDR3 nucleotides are TGTGCCTGGAGCACAGGGATCTCTACTGAAGCTTTCTTT.

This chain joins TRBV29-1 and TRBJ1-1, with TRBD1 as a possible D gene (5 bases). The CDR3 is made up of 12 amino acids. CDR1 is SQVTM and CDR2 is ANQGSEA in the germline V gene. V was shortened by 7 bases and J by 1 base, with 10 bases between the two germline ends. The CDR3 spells CSARTQNTEAFF. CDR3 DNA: TGCAGCGCAAGGACACAGAACACTGAAGCTTTCTTT.